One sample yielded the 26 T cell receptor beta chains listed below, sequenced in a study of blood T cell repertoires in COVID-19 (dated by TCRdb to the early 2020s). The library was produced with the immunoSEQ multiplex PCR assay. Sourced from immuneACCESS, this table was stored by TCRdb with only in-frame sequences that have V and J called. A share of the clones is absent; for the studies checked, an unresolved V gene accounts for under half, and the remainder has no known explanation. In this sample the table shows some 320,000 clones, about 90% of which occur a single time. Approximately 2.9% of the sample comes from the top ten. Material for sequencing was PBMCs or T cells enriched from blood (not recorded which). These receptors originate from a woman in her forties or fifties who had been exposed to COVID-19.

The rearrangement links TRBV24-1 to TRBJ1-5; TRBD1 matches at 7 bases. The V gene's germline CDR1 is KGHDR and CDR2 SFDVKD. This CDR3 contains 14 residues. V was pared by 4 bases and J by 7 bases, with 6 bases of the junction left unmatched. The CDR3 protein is CATSESQGFQPQHF. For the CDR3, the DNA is TGTGCCACCAGTGAGTCACAGGGGTTCCAGCCCCAGCATTTT.

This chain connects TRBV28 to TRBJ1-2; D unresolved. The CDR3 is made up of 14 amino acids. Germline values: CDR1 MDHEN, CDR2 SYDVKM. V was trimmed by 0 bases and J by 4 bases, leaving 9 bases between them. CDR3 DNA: TGTGCCAGCAGTTTATGGGTGTACGGCTATGGCTACACCTTC. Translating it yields CASSLWVYGYGYTF.

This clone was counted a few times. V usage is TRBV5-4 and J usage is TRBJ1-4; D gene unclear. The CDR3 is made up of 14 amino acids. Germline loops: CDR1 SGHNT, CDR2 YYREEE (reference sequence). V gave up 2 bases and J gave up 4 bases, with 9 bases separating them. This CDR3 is CASSFDADNEKLFF. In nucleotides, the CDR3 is TGTGCCAGCAGCTTTGACGCGGATAATGAAAAACTGTTTTTT.

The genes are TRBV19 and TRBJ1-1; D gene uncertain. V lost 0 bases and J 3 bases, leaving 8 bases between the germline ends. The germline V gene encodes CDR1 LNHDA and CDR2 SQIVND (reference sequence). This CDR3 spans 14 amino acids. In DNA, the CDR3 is TGTGCCAGTAGTATAGATCCAACGGACACTGAAGCTTTCTTT. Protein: CASSIDPTDTEAFF.

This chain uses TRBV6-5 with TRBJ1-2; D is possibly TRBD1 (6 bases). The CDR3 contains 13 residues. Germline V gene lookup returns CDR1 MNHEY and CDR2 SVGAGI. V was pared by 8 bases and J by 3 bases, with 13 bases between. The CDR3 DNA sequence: TGTGCCAGCCAAACAGGGAAGGACTATGGCTACACCTTC. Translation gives CASQTGKDYGYTF.

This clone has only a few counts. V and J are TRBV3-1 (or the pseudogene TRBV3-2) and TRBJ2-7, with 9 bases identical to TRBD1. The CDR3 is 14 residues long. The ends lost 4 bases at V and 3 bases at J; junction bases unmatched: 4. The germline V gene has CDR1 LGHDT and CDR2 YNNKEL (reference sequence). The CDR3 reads CASSPTGGVYEQYF. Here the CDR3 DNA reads TGTGCCAGCAGCCCGACAGGGGGGGTCTACGAGCAGTACTTC.

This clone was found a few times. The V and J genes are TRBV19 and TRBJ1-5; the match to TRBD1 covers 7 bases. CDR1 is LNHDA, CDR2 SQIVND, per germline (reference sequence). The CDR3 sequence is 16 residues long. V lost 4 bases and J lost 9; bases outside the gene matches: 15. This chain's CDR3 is CASSKGTQGPQGPQHF. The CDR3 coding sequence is TGTGCCAGTAGTAAGGGCACACAGGGGCCGCAAGGGCCCCAGCATTTT. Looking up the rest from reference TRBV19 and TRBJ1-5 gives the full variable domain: DGGITQSPKYLFRKEGQNVTLSCEQNLNHDAMYWYRQDPGQGLRLIYYSQIVNDFQKGDIAEGYSVSREKKESFPLTVTSAQKNPTAFYLCASSKGTQGPQGPQHFGDGTRLSIL.

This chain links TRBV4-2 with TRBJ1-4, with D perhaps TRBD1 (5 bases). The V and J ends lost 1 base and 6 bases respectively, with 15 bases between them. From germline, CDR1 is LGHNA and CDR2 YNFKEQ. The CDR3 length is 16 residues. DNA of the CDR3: TGTGCCAGCAGCCAAGCCGGGGCGGGGTATGATGAAAAACTGTTTTTT. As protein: CASSQAGAGYDEKLFF.

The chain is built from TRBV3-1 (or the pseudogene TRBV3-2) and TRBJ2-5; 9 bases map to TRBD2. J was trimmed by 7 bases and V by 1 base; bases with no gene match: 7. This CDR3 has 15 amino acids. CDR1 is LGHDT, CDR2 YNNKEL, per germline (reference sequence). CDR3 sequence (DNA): TGTGCCAGCAGCCAAGCCGCGGGGGGGTGGGGGACCCAGTACTTC. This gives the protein CASSQAAGGWGTQYF.

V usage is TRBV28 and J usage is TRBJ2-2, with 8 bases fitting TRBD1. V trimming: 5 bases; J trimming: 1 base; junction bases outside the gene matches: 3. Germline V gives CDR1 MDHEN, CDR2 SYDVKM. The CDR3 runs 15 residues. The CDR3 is CASSIGTGNTGELFF. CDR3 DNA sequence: TGTGCCAGCAGTATAGGGACAGGGAACACCGGGGAGCTGTTTTTT.

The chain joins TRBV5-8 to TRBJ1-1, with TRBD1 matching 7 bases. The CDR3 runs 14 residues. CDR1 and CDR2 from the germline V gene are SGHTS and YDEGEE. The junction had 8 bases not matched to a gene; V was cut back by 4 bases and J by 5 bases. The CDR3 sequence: CASSLTGLGTEAFF. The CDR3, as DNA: TGTGCCAGCAGCCTGACAGGGCTCGGGACTGAAGCTTTCTTT. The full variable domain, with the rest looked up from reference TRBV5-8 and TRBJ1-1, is EAGVTQSPTHLIKTRGQQATLRCSPISGHTSVYWYQQALGLGLQFLLWYDEGEERNRGNFPPRFSGRQFPNYSSELNVNALELEDSALYLCASSLTGLGTEAFFGQGTRLTVV.

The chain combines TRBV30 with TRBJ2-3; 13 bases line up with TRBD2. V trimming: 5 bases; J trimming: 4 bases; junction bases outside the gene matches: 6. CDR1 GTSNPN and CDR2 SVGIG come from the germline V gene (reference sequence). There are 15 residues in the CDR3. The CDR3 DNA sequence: TGTGCCTGGGCTCCGGGACTAGCGGGGCCAGATACGCAGTATTTT. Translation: CAWAPGLAGPDTQYF.

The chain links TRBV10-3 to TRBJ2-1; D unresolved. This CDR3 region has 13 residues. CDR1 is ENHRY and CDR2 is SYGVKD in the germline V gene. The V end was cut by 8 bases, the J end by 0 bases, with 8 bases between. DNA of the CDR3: TGTGCCATCTCGGTAAACTCCTACAATGAGCAGTTCTTC. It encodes CAISVNSYNEQFF.

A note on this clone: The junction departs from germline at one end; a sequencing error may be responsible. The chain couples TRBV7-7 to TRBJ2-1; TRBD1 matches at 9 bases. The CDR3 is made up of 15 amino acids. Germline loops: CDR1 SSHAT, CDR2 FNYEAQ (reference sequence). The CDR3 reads CASSPGTGTYNEQFF. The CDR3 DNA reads TGTGCTAGCAGCCCCGGGACAGGGACCTACAATGAGCAGTTCTTC.

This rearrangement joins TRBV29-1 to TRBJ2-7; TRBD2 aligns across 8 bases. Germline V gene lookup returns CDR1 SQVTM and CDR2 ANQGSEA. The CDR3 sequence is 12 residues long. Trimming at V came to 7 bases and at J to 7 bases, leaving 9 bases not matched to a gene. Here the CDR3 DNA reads TGCAGCGCCGAGGGCCCGGGAGGGGAGCAGTACTTC. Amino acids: CSAEGPGGEQYF.

The CDR3 loop reads CASRTANYGYTF. DNA for the CDR3: TGTGCCAGCAGGACAGCTAACTATGGCTACACCTTC. This chain joins TRBV2 and TRBJ1-2; tentatively, D is TRBD1 (5 bases). The CDR3 consists of 12 residues. Deletions cut 6 bases from V and 0 bases from J, with 5 bases between. Germline-derived CDR1 and CDR2 are SNHLY and FYNNEI.

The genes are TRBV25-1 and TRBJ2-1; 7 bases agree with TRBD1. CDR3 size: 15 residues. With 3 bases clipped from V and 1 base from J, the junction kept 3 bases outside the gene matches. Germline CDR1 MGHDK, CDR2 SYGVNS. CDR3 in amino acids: CASSDPGGSYNEQFF. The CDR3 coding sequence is TGTGCCAGCAGTGACCCAGGGGGTTCCTACAATGAGCAGTTCTTC.

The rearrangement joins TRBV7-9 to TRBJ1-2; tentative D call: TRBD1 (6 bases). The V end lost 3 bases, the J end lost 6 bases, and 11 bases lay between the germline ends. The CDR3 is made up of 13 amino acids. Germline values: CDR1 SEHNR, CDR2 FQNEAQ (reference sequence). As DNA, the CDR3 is TGTGCCAGCAGCTTCGGCCCAGGGGATGGCTACACCTTC. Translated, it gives CASSFGPGDGYTF.

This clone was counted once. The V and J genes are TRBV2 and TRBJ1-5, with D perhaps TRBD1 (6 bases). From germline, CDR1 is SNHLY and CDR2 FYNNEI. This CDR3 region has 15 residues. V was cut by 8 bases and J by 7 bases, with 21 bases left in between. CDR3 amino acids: CASGIGQGFGQPQHF. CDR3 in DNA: TGTGCCAGCGGGATAGGGCAGGGGTTTGGGCAGCCCCAGCATTTT.

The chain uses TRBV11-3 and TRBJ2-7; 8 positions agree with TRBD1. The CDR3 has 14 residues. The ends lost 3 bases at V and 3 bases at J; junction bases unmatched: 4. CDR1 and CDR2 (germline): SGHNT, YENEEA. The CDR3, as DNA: TGTGCCAGCAGCTTTTCACAGGGGGACTACGAGCAGTACTTC. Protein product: CASSFSQGDYEQYF. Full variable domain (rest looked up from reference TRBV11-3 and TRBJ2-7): EAGVVQSPRYKIIEKKQPVAFWCNPISGHNTLYWYLQNLGQGPELLIRYENEEAVDDSQLPKDRFSAERLKGVDSTLKIQPAELGDSAVYLCASSFSQGDYEQYFGPGTRLTVT.

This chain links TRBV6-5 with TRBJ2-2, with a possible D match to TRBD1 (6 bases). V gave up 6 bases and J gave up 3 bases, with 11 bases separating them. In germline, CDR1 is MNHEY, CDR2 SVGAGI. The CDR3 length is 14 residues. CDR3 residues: CASRPRQDTGELFF. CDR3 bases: TGTGCCAGCAGACCGCGACAGGACACCGGGGAGCTGTTTTTT.

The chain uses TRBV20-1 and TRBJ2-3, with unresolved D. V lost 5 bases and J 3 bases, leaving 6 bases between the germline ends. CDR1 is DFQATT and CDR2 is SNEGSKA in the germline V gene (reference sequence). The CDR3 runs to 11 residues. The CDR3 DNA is TGCAGTGCTGTCAAAACAGATACGCAGTATTTT. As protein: CSAVKTDTQYF.

The CDR3 is CASSVRGGTGDSPLHF. DNA for the CDR3: TGTGCCAGCAGTGTACGGGGGGGGACAGGGGATTCACCCCTCCACTTT. J is TRBJ1-6 and V is TRBV2, with 10 bases lining up with TRBD1. Germline values: CDR1 SNHLY, CDR2 FYNNEI. The CDR3 runs 16 residues. V lost 4 bases, J lost 8 bases, and 8 bases stayed unmatched.

In DNA, the CDR3 is TGCGCCAGCAAGCTTGGACTAGCGATCCCCCATAGGGAAGATACGCAGTATTTT. It specifies CASKLGLAIPHREDTQYF. This chain joins TRBV5-1 and TRBJ2-3; 9 bases map to TRBD2. Trimming took 6 bases from V and 5 from J; bases not matched to a gene: 19. Per the germline V gene, CDR1 is SGHRS and CDR2 is YFSETQ. The CDR3 spans 18 residues. Variable domain in full (rest from reference TRBV5-1 and TRBJ2-3): KAGVTQTPRYLIKTRGQQVTLSCSPISGHRSVSWYQQTPGQGLQFLFEYFSETQRNKGNFPGRFSGRQFSNSRSEMNVSTLELGDSALYLCASKLGLAIPHREDTQYFGPGTRLTVL.

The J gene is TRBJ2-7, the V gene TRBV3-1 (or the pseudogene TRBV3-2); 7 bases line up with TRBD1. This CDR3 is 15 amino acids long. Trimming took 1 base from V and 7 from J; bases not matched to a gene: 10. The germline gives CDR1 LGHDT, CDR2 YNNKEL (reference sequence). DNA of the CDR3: TGTGCCAGCAGCCAAGGCACAGGGGTTCGGTCGGAGCAGTACTTC. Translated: CASSQGTGVRSEQYF.

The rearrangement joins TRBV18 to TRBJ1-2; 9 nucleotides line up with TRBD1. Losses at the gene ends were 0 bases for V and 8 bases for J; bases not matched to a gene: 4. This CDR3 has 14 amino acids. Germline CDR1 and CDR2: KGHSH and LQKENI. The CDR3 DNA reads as TGTGCCAGCTCACCACCCGGGACAGGGTTGGGCTACACCTTC. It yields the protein CASSPPGTGLGYTF.